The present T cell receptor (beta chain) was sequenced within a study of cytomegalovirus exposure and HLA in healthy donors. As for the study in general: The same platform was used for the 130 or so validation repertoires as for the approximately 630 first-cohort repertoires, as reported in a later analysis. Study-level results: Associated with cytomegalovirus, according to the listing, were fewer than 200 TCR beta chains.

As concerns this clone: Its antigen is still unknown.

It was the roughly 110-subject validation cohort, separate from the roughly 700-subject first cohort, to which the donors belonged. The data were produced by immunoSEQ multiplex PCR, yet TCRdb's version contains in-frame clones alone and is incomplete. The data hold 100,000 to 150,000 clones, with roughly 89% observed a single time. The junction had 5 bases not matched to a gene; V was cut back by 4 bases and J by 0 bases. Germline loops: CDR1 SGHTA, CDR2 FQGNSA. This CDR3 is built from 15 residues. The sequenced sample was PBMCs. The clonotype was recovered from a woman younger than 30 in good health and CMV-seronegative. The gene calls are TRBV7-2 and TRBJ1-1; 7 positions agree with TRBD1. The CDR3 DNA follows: TGTGCCAGCAGCTCACGGACAGGTTTGAACACTGAAGCTTTCTTT. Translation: CASSSRTGLNTEAFF. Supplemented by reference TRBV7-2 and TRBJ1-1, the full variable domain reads GAGVSQSPSNKVTEKGKDVELRCDPISGHTALYWYRQSLGQGLEFLIYFQGNSAPDKSGLPSDRFSAERTGGSVSTLTIQRTQQEDSAVYLCASSSRTGLNTEAFFGQGTRLTVV.